This is a list of T cell receptor beta chains from one sample in a study of blood T cell repertoires in COVID-19. Repertoires were generated with immunoSEQ multiplex PCR, while TCRdb's copy carries only in-frame clones and drops some. The top ten hold 3.5% of the sample, which has approximately 100,000 clones, 80% to 90% seen once. Source material: peripheral blood. These receptors were collected from a human donor in a cohort sampled during active COVID-19. Both conserved end residues are part of each CDR3. A D gene is named only where the DNA matches it firmly. Size values are once, few and many counts, or a class for expanded clones, and some rows have none.

v_gene	j_gene	d_gene	abundance	CDR3nt	CDR3aa
TRBV7-9	TRBJ1-1	NA	NA	TGTGCCAGCAGCTCGAAGGGGTTTGCTGAAGCTTTCTTT	CASSSKGFAEAFF
TRBV6-1	TRBJ1-2	NA	NA	TGTGCCAGCAATCCGACAGGCCTCTTTGGCTACACCTTC	CASNPTGLFGYTF
TRBV2	TRBJ2-3	TRBD2	NA	TGTGCCAGCAGTGAACTGGGAGTAGCGGGGGGAAGGACAGATACGCAGTATTTT	CASSELGVAGGRTDTQYF
TRBV4-2	TRBJ1-2	NA	few	TGTGCCAGCAGCCAAGATGTCCGGGGTAGGGCCTCTAACTATGGCTACACCTTC	CASSQDVRGRASNYGYTF
TRBV2	TRBJ2-1	TRBD1	once	TGTGCCAGCAGGGGACAGGGTGATTTCAATGAGCAGTTCTTC	CASRGQGDFNEQFF
TRBV18	TRBJ1-2	TRBD1	NA	TGTGCCAGCTCACCGGATTTGACAGGGGGTAGTGGCTACACCTTC	CASSPDLTGGSGYTF
TRBV6-5	TRBJ1-2	NA	NA	TGTGCCAGCAGTTTGACAGGCAACTATGGCTACACCTTC	CASSLTGNYGYTF
TRBV7-8	TRBJ2-4	NA	NA	TGTGCCAGCAGCTTAGTAGGTCCCAGGATAGCCAAAAACATTCAGTACTTC	CASSLVGPRIAKNIQYF
TRBV21-1	TRBJ2-1	NA	NA	TGTGCCAGCAGCAAAGAAACGACCCGCAGGTTTAATGAGCAGTTCTTC	CASSKETTRRFNEQFF
TRBV13	TRBJ2-1	NA	NA	TGTGCCAGCAGCTTCAACAATGAGCAGTTCTTC	CASSFNNEQFF
TRBV5-4	TRBJ1-2	TRBD1	NA	TGTGCCAGCAGCACGACAGGGGTCTATGGCTACACCTTC	CASSTTGVYGYTF
TRBV24-1	TRBJ2-3	TRBD2	NA	TGTGCCACCAGTGACGAACTAGCGGGGGGTGATACGCAGTATTTT	CATSDELAGGDTQYF
TRBV19	TRBJ1-5	NA	few	TGTGCCAGTGATCAGGACATCACCCCTAGCAATCAGCCCCAGCATTTT	CASDQDITPSNQPQHF
TRBV6-2/TRBV6-3	TRBJ2-5	TRBD2	NA	TGTGCCAGCAGTTACGCCGGGACTAGAGGGGAGACCCAGTACTTC	CASSYAGTRGETQYF
TRBV5-6	TRBJ2-7	TRBD1	once	TGTGCCAGCAGCTTGCCGACAGGGGGCCACGAGCAGTACTTC	CASSLPTGGHEQYF
TRBV27	TRBJ1-1	NA	NA	TGTGCCAGCAGTTTATTCGGGGGTGTGAACACTGAAGCTTTCTTT	CASSLFGGVNTEAFF
TRBV28	TRBJ2-7	NA	NA	TGTGCCAGTCTTGAGAGCGCCTCCTACGAGCAGTACTTC	CASLESASYEQYF
TRBV5-8	TRBJ2-5	TRBD1	NA	TGTGCCAGCAGCCGGAGAAAGGGGGCGGCCCAAGAGACCCAGTACTTC	CASSRRKGAAQETQYF
TRBV4-2	TRBJ2-7	TRBD1	NA	TGTGCCAGCAGCCAGGGGACAGGGGGCACCTACGAGCAGTACTTC	CASSQGTGGTYEQYF
TRBV6-5	TRBJ1-5	NA	NA	TGTGCCAGCAGTTACTCGAGGAATCAGCCCCAGCATTTT	CASSYSRNQPQHF
TRBV7-9	TRBJ2-7	TRBD2	NA	TGTGCCAGCAGCCAGAGCGGGGGGGGCTCCTACGAGCAGTACTTC	CASSQSGGGSYEQYF
TRBV7-7	TRBJ1-4	NA	NA	TGTGCTAGCAGCCTGTCCCCGGACACCCATGAAAAACTGTTTTTT	CASSLSPDTHEKLFF
TRBV2	TRBJ2-5	TRBD2	NA	TGTGCCAGCAGGAAAACCGGGACTAGCGTAGGACGGGAGACCCAGTACTTC	CASRKTGTSVGRETQYF
TRBV27	TRBJ2-7	TRBD2	NA	TGTGCCAGCAGCCCCTTTAGCGGGAGTCGTCACGAGCAGTACTTC	CASSPFSGSRHEQYF
TRBV18	TRBJ1-1	NA	NA	TGTGCCAGCTCACCGAACAGGGCAAACACTGAAGCTTTCTTT	CASSPNRANTEAFF
TRBV11-3	TRBJ2-6	NA	NA	TGTGCCAGCAGCCCGTCTGGGGCCAACGTCCTGACTTTC	CASSPSGANVLTF
TRBV7-2	TRBJ2-3	NA	NA	TGTGCCAGCAGCACAGGGACGGTTCAGGATACGCAGTATTTT	CASSTGTVQDTQYF
TRBV6-5	TRBJ1-1	TRBD1	NA	TGTGCCAGCAGTTCCGACAGGGGGTGGAGAGCTTTCTTT	CASSSDRGWRAFF
TRBV19	TRBJ1-5	NA	few	TGTGCCAGTAGTATCCAGGGGCTGGGGCAGCCCCAGCATTTT	CASSIQGLGQPQHF
TRBV6-5	TRBJ1-2	NA	NA	TGTGCCAGCAGTTTAACGGGACACCTCTATGGCTACACCTTC	CASSLTGHLYGYTF
TRBV5-1	TRBJ1-2	TRBD1	NA	TGCGCCAGCAGCCCCGGACCCCGACAGGGGGTTGATGGCTACACCTTC	CASSPGPRQGVDGYTF
TRBV4-1	TRBJ1-2	NA	NA	TGCGCCAGCAGCCAAATCGGACTTTACTATGGCTACACCTTC	CASSQIGLYYGYTF
TRBV7-8	TRBJ2-7	NA	NA	TGTGCCAGCAGCTTAACCAGATACTACGAGCAGTACTTC	CASSLTRYYEQYF
TRBV18	TRBJ2-7	NA	NA	TGTGCCAGCTCCCCCGAGGCGGACGAGCAGTACTTC	CASSPEADEQYF
TRBV24-1	TRBJ1-2	NA	NA	TGTGCCACCAGTGACCCCGACAGGACCTATGGCTACACCTTC	CATSDPDRTYGYTF
TRBV27	TRBJ2-1	TRBD2	NA	TGTGCCAGCCGACTAGCGGGAGGTAATGAGCAGTTCTTC	CASRLAGGNEQFF
TRBV27	TRBJ1-2	TRBD1	NA	TGTGCCAGCAGTACGCCGACAGGGGGCGCCGATGGCTACACCTTC	CASSTPTGGADGYTF
TRBV12-3/TRBV12-4	TRBJ2-5	TRBD2	NA	TGTGCCAGCAGTTTCAGGGAGGGGGAGACCCAGTACTTC	CASSFREGETQYF
TRBV3-1/TRBV3-2	TRBJ2-5	TRBD1	NA	TGTGCCAGCAGCCACCTGCGGGACAGGCTTAACAAGACCCAAGAGACCCAGTACTTC	CASSHLRDRLNKTQETQYF
TRBV30	TRBJ1-5	TRBD1	once	TGTGCCTGGAGTGTTGGGACAGGGGATCTTCAGCCCCAGCATTTT	CAWSVGTGDLQPQHF